The source of this T cell receptor beta chain is a study of T cells expressing NK-cell markers. In germline, CDR1 is SGHVS, CDR2 FQNEAQ. This CDR3 region has 14 residues. TCRdb reprocessed the 5' RACE reads; each CDR3 protein has one entry and no DNA is given. The sample has 300,000 to 450,000 distinct CDR3 sequences, and its top ten clones hold roughly 5.4%. This receptor was obtained from a man aged 18-75 years in good health. The chain employs TRBV7-8 and TRBJ2-5; with no DNA, the TCRdb D assignment of TRBD1 cannot be verified. The specimen sequenced was blood T cells: a sorted CD56 or NKG2C T cell subset, CD4+ or CD8+ T cells, or bulk PBMC T cells (not recorded which). This chain's CDR3 is CASSYHGASGTQYF.